This passage covers 3 T cell receptor beta chains from one sample sequenced in a study of PD-L1 blockade in urothelial cancer (dated by TCRdb to about 2017). The library was obtained by the immunoSEQ multiplex PCR assay. The immuneACCESS repertoire file appears here via TCRdb, limited to in-frame rearrangements. These files lack a portion of the clones; in checked studies, under half of the deficit traces to unresolved V genes, and the cause of the others is not known. In this sample the table shows tens of thousands of clones, just over 85% of which occur a single time. Under 3% of the sample is in the top ten clones. Here the sequenced sample was PBMCs, taken around atezolizumab (anti-PD-L1) treatment. The receptors shown here come from a man in his forties or fifties with urothelial cancer.

V is TRBV14 and J is TRBJ2-1; possibly TRBD2 for D (6 bases). The CDR3 has 15 residues. From germline, CDR1 is SGHDN and CDR2 FVKESK. V was clipped by 5 bases and J by 6 bases, with 17 bases between them. CDR3 protein: CASSKGLAQTNEQFF. CDR3 nucleotide sequence: TGTGCCAGCAGCAAGGGACTGGCACAAACCAATGAGCAGTTCTTC.

CDR3 in DNA: TGTGCCAGCTCACCACCAGGACAAATCTCACCCCTCCACTTT. Residues: CASSPPGQISPLHF. The V call is TRBV18, the J call TRBJ1-6; perhaps TRBD1 as D (5 bases). Germline values: CDR1 KGHSH, CDR2 LQKENI. The CDR3 has 14 residues. V was shortened by 0 bases and J by 10 bases, with 10 bases between the two germline ends.

The V gene is TRBV27, the J gene TRBJ2-7, with 12 bases fitting TRBD2. Trimming took 0 bases from V and 7 from J; bases not matched to a gene: 10. The CDR3 has 17 amino acids. Germline V gene lookup returns CDR1 MNHEY and CDR2 SMNVEV (reference sequence). The CDR3 is CASSLSATTSGRLEQYF. CDR3 in DNA: TGTGCCAGCAGTTTATCAGCGACGACTAGCGGGAGACTGGAGCAGTACTTC.